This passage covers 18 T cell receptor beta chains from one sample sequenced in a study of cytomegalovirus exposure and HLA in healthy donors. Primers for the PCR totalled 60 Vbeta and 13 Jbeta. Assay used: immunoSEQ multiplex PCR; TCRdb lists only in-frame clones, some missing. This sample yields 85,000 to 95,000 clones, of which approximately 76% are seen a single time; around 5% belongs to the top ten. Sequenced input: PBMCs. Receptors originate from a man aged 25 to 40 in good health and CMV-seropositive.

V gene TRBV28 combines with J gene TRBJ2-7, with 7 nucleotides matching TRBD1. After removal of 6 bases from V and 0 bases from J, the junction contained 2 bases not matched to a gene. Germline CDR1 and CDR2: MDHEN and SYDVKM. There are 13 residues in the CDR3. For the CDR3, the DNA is TGTGCCAGCAGAAGACAGGGCTCCTACGAGCAGTACTTC. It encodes CASRRQGSYEQYF.

For the CDR3, the DNA is TGTGCCAGCAGCGCAGATAGGGGGAATTCACCCCTCCACTTT. It encodes CASSADRGNSPLHF. This rearrangement joins TRBV7-6 to TRBJ1-6, with a weak D call TRBD1 (6 bases). Germline CDR1 and CDR2: SGHVS and FNYEAQ. The CDR3 has 14 residues. Between the trimmed V and J ends, which lost 5 bases and 7 bases, there was a span of 12 bases.

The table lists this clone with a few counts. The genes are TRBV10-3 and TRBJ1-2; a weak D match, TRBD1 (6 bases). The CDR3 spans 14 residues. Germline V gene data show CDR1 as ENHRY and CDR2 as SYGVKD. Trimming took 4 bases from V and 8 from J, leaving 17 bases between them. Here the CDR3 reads CAISVRGEGGGYTF. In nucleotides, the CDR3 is TGTGCCATCAGTGTCAGGGGCGAGGGTGGAGGCTACACCTTC.

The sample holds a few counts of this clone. CDR3 sequence (DNA): TGCGCCAGCAGCCAAGGCAGGGAAGGGGGAGAGACCCAGTACTTC. Translating it yields CASSQGREGGETQYF. The chain is built from TRBV4-3 and TRBJ2-5; possibly TRBD1 for D (6 bases). CDR1 LGHNA and CDR2 YSLEER come from the germline V gene. The CDR3 consists of 15 residues. V was cut by 1 base and J by 4 bases, with 13 bases left in between.

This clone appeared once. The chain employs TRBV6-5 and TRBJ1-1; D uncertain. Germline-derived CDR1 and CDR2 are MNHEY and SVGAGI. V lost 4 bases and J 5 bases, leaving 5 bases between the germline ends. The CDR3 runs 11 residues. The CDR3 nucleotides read TGTGCCAGCAGTTCGCGGACTGAAGCTTTCTTT. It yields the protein CASSSRTEAFF.

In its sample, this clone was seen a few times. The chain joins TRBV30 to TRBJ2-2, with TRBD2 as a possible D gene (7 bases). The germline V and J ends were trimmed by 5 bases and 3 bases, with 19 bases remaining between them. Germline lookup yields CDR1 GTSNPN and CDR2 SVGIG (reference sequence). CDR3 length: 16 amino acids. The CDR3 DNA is TGTGCCTGGCCCAAGGGGGAGGGGGTCTACACCGGGGAGCTGTTTTTT. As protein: CAWPKGEGVYTGELFF.

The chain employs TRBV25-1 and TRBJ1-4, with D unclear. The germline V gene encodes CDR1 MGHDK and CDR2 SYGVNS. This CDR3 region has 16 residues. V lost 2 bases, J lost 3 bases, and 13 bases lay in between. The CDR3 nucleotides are TGTGCCAGCAGTGAAGGCCCTACAGCAGCTAATGAAAAACTGTTTTTT. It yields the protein CASSEGPTAANEKLFF.

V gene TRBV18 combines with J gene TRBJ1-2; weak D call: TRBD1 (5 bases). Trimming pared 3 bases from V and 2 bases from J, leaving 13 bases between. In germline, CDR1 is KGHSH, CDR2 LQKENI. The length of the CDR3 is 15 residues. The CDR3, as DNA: TGTGCCAGCTCACCCCCAGGGAAAGAAAACTATGGCTACACCTTC. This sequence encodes CASSPPGKENYGYTF. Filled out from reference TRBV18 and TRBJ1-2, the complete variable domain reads NAGVMQNPRHLVRRRGQEARLRCSPMKGHSHVYWYRQLPEEGLKFMVYLQKENIIDESGMPKERFSAEFPKEGPSILRIQQVVRGDSAAYFCASSPPGKENYGYTFGSGTRLTVV.

In DNA, the CDR3 is TGTGCCAGCATCAAGGAGGGGGCCCGGCAGCCCCAGCATTTT. Its protein product is CASIKEGARQPQHF. The rearrangement uses TRBV6-1 and TRBJ1-5; TRBD1 aligns across 7 bases. The CDR3 runs to 14 residues. Losses at the gene ends were 7 bases for V and 7 bases for J; bases not matched to a gene: 10. Germline assignment: CDR1 MNHNS and CDR2 SASEGT.

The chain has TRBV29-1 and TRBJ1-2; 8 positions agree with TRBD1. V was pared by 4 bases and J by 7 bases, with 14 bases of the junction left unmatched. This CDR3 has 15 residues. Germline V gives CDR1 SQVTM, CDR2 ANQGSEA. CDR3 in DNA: TGCAGCGTTGGTGGCCAGCACCAGGGGGCGTTTGGCTACACCTTC. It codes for CSVGGQHQGAFGYTF.

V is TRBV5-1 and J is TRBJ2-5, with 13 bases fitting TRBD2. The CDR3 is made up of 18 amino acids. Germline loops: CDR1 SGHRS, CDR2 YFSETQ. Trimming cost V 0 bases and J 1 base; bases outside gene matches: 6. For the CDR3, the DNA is TGCGCCAGCAGCTTGGCCTCAGGGACTAGCGGGGTCCAAGAGACCCAGTACTTC. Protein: CASSLASGTSGVQETQYF.

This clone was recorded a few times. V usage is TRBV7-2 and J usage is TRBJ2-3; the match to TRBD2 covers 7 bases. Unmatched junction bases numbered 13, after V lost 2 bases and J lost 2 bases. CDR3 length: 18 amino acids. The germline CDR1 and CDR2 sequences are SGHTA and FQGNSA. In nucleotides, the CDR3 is TGTGCCAGCAGCTTATACCCGACTATGCGGGGGTACACAGATACGCAGTATTTT. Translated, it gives CASSLYPTMRGYTDTQYF.

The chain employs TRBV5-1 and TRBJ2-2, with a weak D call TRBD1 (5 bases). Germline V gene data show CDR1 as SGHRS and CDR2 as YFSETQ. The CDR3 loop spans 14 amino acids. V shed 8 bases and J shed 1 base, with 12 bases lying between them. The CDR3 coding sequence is TGCGCCAGTAGACCGACAGTGAACACCGGGGAGCTGTTTTTT. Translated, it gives CASRPTVNTGELFF.

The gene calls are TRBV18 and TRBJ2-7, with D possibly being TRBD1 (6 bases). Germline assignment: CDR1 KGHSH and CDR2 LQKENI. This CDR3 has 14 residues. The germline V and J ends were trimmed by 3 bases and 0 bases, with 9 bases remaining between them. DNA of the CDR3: TGTGCCAGCTCACCGACAGGAAGCTCCTACGAGCAGTACTTC. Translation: CASSPTGSSYEQYF.

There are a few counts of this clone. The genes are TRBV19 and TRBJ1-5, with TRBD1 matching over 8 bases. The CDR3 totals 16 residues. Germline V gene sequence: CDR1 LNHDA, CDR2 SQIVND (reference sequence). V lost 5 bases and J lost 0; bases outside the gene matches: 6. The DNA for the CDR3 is TGTGCCAGTAGTTCGGACAGGGAGGGTAGCAATCAGCCCCAGCATTTT. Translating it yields CASSSDREGSNQPQHF.

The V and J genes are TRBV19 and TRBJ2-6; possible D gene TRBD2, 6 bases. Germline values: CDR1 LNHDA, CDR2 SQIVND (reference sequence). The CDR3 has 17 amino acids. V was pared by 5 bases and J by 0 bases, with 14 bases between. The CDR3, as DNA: TGTGCCAGTAGTGGGGGGACGGGGTTCTCTGGGGCCAACGTCCTGACTTTC. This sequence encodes CASSGGTGFSGANVLTF.

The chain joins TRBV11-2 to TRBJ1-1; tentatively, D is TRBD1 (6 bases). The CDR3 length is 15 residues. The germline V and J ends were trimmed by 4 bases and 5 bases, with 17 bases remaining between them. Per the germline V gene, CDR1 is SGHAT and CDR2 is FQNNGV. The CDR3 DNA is TGTGCCAGCAGCTCTCCTAGGGGGGGAAATACTGAAGCTTTCTTT. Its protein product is CASSSPRGGNTEAFF.

CDR3 in DNA: TGTGCTAGTGGTTTGACAGGCAATGAGCAGTTCTTC. Protein sequence: CASGLTGNEQFF. The gene calls are TRBV12-5 and TRBJ2-1, with a possible D match to TRBD1 (5 bases). Germline V gives CDR1 LGHNT, CDR2 FRNRAP. V lost 2 bases and J 6 bases, leaving 5 bases between the germline ends. CDR3 size: 12 residues.